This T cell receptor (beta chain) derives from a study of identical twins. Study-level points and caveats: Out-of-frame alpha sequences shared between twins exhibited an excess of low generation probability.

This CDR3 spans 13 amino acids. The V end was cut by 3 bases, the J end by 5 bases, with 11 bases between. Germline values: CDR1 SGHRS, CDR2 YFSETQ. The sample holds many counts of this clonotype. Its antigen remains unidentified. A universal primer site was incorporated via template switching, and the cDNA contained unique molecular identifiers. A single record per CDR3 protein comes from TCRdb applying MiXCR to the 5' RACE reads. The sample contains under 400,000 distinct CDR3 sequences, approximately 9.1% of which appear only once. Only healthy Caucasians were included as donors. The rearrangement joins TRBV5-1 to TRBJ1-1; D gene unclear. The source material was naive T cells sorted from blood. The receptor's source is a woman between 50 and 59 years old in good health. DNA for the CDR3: TGCGCCAGCAGCTCGCGTGTGCGAACTGAAGCTTTCTTT. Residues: CASSSRVRTEAFF. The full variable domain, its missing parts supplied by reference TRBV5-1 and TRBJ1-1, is KAGVTQTPRYLIKTRGQQVTLSCSPISGHRSVSWYQQTPGQGLQFLFEYFSETQRNKGNFPGRFSGRQFSNSRSEMNVSTLELGDSALYLCASSSRVRTEAFFGQGTRLTVV.